The 21 T cell receptor beta chains below all came from one sample that was sequenced in a study of blood T cell repertoires in COVID-19. The protocol was immunoSEQ multiplex PCR, while the TCRdb copy is restricted to in-frame clones and leaves out a portion. The table lists more than 350,000 clones, approximately 91% of them singletons. The sample comprised PBMCs or T cells enriched from blood (not recorded which). The origin of the receptors is a woman under 30 who had been exposed to COVID-19.

This clone has only a few counts. This rearrangement joins TRBV6-4 to TRBJ1-1; the D gene is possibly TRBD1 (5 bases). V was shortened by 5 bases and J by 0 bases, with 10 bases between the two germline ends. In germline, CDR1 is MRHNA, CDR2 SNTAGT. This CDR3 is 14 amino acids long. CDR3 protein: CASSTTAMNTEAFF. CDR3 nucleotides: TGTGCCAGCAGTACGACAGCCATGAACACTGAAGCTTTCTTT.

The chain uses TRBV3-1 (or the pseudogene TRBV3-2) and TRBJ1-2, with 7 bases fitting TRBD1. Germline V CDR1 and CDR2: LGHDT, YNNKEL (reference sequence). The CDR3 extends over 16 amino acids. Losses at the gene ends were 4 bases for V and 7 bases for J; bases not matched to a gene: 15. DNA for the CDR3: TGTGCCAGCAGCCTCGGAAGACAGGGTGAATGCTGTGGCTACACCTTC. The encoded protein is CASSLGRQGECCGYTF.

CDR3 region: CASSGDSLTGGPEEQYF. The CDR3 region has the DNA TGTGCCAGCAGCGGGGACAGCCTAACGGGGGGGCCGGAAGAGCAGTACTTC. This chain connects TRBV11-3 to TRBJ2-7; D perhaps matches TRBD2 (8 bases). V dropped 5 bases and J dropped 7 bases, with 27 bases sitting between them. Germline V gene data show CDR1 as SGHNT and CDR2 as YENEEA. This CDR3 is 17 amino acids long.

This clone has a handful of counts. The chain carries TRBV12-5 and TRBJ2-1, with 8 bases lining up with TRBD1. The germline CDR1 and CDR2 sequences are LGHNT and FRNRAP. The V gene end was trimmed by 1 base and the J gene end by 4 bases; junction bases not matched to a gene: 3. The CDR3 contains 15 residues. CDR3 residues: CASGLARTGYNEQFF. The CDR3 coding sequence is TGTGCTAGTGGTTTGGCTCGGACAGGGTACAATGAGCAGTTCTTC.

The chain combines TRBV28 with TRBJ2-2; 8 bases line up with TRBD1. V dropped 5 bases and J dropped 6; count of bases not matched to a gene: 5. The germline V gene has CDR1 MDHEN and CDR2 SYDVKM. The CDR3 consists of 14 residues. The CDR3 protein is CASSRTGYSGELFF. The DNA of the CDR3 is TGTGCCAGCAGTAGGACAGGGTACTCCGGGGAGCTGTTTTTT.

As to this clone: Other DNA sequences in this specimen translate into the identical CDR3. This chain uses TRBV18 with TRBJ2-1; maybe TRBD2 (5 bases). Trimming took 0 bases from V and 3 from J, leaving 9 bases between them. Germline-derived CDR1 and CDR2 are KGHSH and LQKENI. The CDR3 covers 15 residues. CDR3 sequence: CASSPPASSYNEQFF. In DNA form, the CDR3 reads TGTGCCAGCTCACCACCGGCTAGCAGCTACAATGAGCAGTTCTTC.

The V call is TRBV18, the J call TRBJ2-3; D is ambiguous. Germline assignment: CDR1 KGHSH and CDR2 LQKENI. CDR3 length: 13 residues. V lost 1 base to trimming and J lost 7 bases, with 9 bases between them. The CDR3 reads CASSPRLSYTQYF. The CDR3 region has the DNA TGTGCCAGCTCACCACGACTCAGCTATACGCAGTATTTT.

The genes are TRBV6-5 and TRBJ2-7, with TRBD1 matching 7 bases. Losses at the gene ends were 6 bases for V and 2 bases for J; bases not matched to a gene: 7. CDR1 MNHEY and CDR2 SVGAGI come from the germline V gene. This CDR3 contains 14 residues. The CDR3 nucleotides read TGTGCCAGCAGGAGGGACAGAACCACCTACGAGCAGTACTTC. Protein: CASRRDRTTYEQYF.

The chain is built from TRBV7-3 and TRBJ2-3, with 10 bases matching TRBD2. Germline assignment: CDR1 SGHTA and CDR2 FQGTGA. CDR3 length: 15 amino acids. V was pared by 3 bases and J by 5 bases, with 5 bases of the junction left unmatched. This CDR3 reads CASSFERGGRDTQYF. CDR3 coding DNA: TGTGCCAGCAGCTTCGAGCGGGGGGGCCGAGATACGCAGTATTTT. Full variable domain (missing parts from reference TRBV7-3 and TRBJ2-3): GAGVSQTPSNKVTEKGKYVELRCDPISGHTALYWYRQSLGQGPEFLIYFQGTGAADDSGLPNDRFFAVRPEGSVSTLKIQRTERGDSAVYLCASSFERGGRDTQYFGPGTRLTVL.

The chain links TRBV27 to TRBJ2-1, with no clear D. V was trimmed by 0 bases and J by 6 bases, leaving 6 bases between them. This CDR3 comprises 13 residues. The V gene's germline CDR1 is MNHEY and CDR2 SMNVEV (reference sequence). This chain's CDR3 is CASSLSVSNEQFF. The DNA for the CDR3 is TGTGCCAGCAGTTTATCTGTGAGCAATGAGCAGTTCTTC.

The chain couples TRBV7-2 to TRBJ2-4; 7 nucleotides agree with TRBD2. CDR1 and CDR2 from the germline V gene are SGHTA and FQGNSA. CDR3 length: 15 amino acids. V trimming: 0 bases; J trimming: 2 bases; junction bases outside the gene matches: 1. The CDR3 protein is CASSLAGTTKNIQYF. The DNA of the CDR3 is TGTGCCAGCAGCTTAGCGGGGACTACCAAAAACATTCAGTACTTC.

The chain has TRBV28 and TRBJ1-1, with 7 bases fitting TRBD1. Trimming took 1 base from V and 0 from J; bases not matched to a gene: 8. The CDR3 contains 17 residues. CDR1 is MDHEN, CDR2 SYDVKM, per germline. This chain's CDR3 is CASSLSPQQGLNTEAFF. DNA of the CDR3: TGTGCCAGCAGTTTATCCCCTCAACAGGGGCTGAACACTGAAGCTTTCTTT.

This chain links TRBV28 with TRBJ2-7, with 11 bases identical to TRBD1. Germline V gene data show CDR1 as MDHEN and CDR2 as SYDVKM. CDR3 length: 15 amino acids. J was trimmed by 5 bases and V by 2 bases; bases with no gene match: 5. CDR3 nucleotide sequence: TGTGCCAGCAGTTTAGCCCGGGACAGGGGGGACGAGCAGTACTTC. Residues: CASSLARDRGDEQYF.

The chain combines TRBV20-1 with TRBJ1-5; TRBD1 might be the D (6 bases). Per germline, CDR1 DFQATT and CDR2 SNEGSKA (reference sequence). The V gene lost 3 bases and the J gene lost 3 bases, with 12 bases spanning the gap. This CDR3 spans 14 amino acids. CDR3 in DNA: TGCAGTGCTAGTGCCGGGACAAACAATCAGCCCCAGCATTTT. Its protein product is CSASAGTNNQPQHF.

The V and J genes are TRBV18 and TRBJ2-1; D is undetermined. CDR1 is KGHSH and CDR2 is LQKENI in the germline V gene. Trimming pared 4 bases from V and 9 bases from J, leaving 7 bases between. This CDR3 is 11 amino acids long. The CDR3 nucleotides read TGTGCCAGCTCACATTCAGGTGAGCAGTTCTTC. This sequence encodes CASSHSGEQFF.

This clone was seen more than once but under ten times. The chain employs TRBV2 and TRBJ2-7; TRBD1 might be the D (6 bases). CDR3 length: 13 amino acids. Trimming shortened V by 8 bases and J by 2 bases, and 13 bases separated the two germline ends. The germline V gene has CDR1 SNHLY and CDR2 FYNNEI. The DNA of the CDR3 is TGTGCCAGCCGGGCAACAGGGACCTACGAGCAGTACTTC. Translated, it gives CASRATGTYEQYF. The complete variable domain, with remaining parts taken from reference TRBV2 and TRBJ2-7, reads EPEVTQTPSHQVTQMGQEVILRCVPISNHLYFYWYRQILGQKVEFLVSFYNNEISEKSEIFDDQFSVERPDGSNFTLKIRSTKLEDSAMYFCASRATGTYEQYFGPGTRLTVT.

This rearrangement joins TRBV19 to TRBJ1-5, with TRBD1 as a possible D gene (6 bases). The germline CDR1 and CDR2 sequences are LNHDA and SQIVND (reference sequence). The CDR3 spans 13 residues. The V end lost 3 bases, the J end lost 4 bases, and 7 bases lay between the germline ends. CDR3 in amino acids: CASSIRGNQPQHF. CDR3 nucleotide sequence: TGTGCCAGTAGTATTAGGGGGAATCAGCCCCAGCATTTT.

The rearrangement uses TRBV24-1 and TRBJ1-3; 9 bases are a match to TRBD1. The CDR3 has 16 residues. J lost 4 bases, V lost 3 bases, and 6 bases had no gene match. Germline values: CDR1 KGHDR, CDR2 SFDVKD. CDR3 residues: CATSDPGTGKGNTIYF. DNA of the CDR3: TGTGCCACCAGTGATCCCGGGACAGGGAAAGGAAACACCATATATTTT.

The V and J genes are TRBV6-5 and TRBJ1-2; tentative D call: TRBD1 (5 bases). V lost 7 bases to trimming and J lost 7 bases, with 13 bases between them. The CDR3 has 12 residues. Germline lookup yields CDR1 MNHEY and CDR2 SVGAGI. The CDR3 DNA reads TGTGCCAGCACCCTGGCTAGGGGTGGCTACACCTTC. Its translation: CASTLARGGYTF.

The J gene is TRBJ2-5, the V gene TRBV29-1; possible D gene TRBD2, 7 bases. The CDR3 spans 13 residues. V shed 4 bases and J shed 0 bases, with 9 bases lying between them. Per germline, CDR1 SQVTM and CDR2 ANQGSEA. CDR3 in DNA: TGCAGCGTTGCGGGGGGCTACCAAGAGACCCAGTACTTC. Translation: CSVAGGYQETQYF.

DNA for the CDR3: TGTGCCAGCAGCTCAACAATCGAAACAGATACGCAGTATTTT. Residues: CASSSTIETDTQYF. This rearrangement joins TRBV7-6 to TRBJ2-3; no clear D. V dropped 4 bases and J dropped 3 bases, with 11 bases sitting between them. The CDR3 has 14 residues. Germline CDR1 reads SGHVS; CDR2 reads FNYEAQ. The full variable domain, in which reference TRBV7-6 and TRBJ2-3 provide the parts outside the CDR3, is GAGVSQSPRYKVTKRGQDVALRCDPISGHVSLYWYRQALGQGPEFLTYFNYEAQQDKSGLPNDRFSAERPEGSISTLTIQRTEQRDSAMYRCASSSTIETDTQYFGPGTRLTVL.